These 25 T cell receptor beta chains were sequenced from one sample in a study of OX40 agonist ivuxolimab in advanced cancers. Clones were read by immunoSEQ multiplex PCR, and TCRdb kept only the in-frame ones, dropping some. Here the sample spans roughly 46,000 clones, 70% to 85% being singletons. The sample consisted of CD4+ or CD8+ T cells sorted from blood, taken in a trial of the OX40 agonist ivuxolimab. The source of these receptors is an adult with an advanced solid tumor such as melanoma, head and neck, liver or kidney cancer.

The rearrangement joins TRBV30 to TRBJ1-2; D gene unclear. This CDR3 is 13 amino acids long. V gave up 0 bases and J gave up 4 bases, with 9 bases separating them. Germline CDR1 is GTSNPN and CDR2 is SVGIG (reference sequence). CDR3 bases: TGTGCCTGGAGTGTAGCCAGCCCCTATGGCTACACCTTC. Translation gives CAWSVASPYGYTF.

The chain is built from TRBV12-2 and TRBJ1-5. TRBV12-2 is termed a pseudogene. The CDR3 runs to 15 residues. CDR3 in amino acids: CASRRRGWGYQPQHF. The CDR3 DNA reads TGTGCAAGTCGCAGGAGGGGGTGGGGGTATCAGCCCCAGCATTTT.

CDR3 in amino acids: CAWHTRATGELFF. CDR3 in DNA: TGTGCCTGGCACACCAGGGCCACCGGGGAGCTGTTTTTT. The rearrangement joins TRBV30 to TRBJ2-2, with a possible D match to TRBD1 (5 bases). The germline V gene encodes CDR1 GTSNPN and CDR2 SVGIG (reference sequence). There are 13 residues in the CDR3. V was trimmed by 5 bases and J by 4 bases, leaving 11 bases between them.

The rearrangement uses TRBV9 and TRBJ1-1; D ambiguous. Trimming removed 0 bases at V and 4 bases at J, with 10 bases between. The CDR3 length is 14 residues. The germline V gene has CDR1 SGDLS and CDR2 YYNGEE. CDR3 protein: CASSVGGFGTEAFF. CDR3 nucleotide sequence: TGTGCCAGCAGCGTAGGCGGGTTCGGCACTGAAGCTTTCTTT.

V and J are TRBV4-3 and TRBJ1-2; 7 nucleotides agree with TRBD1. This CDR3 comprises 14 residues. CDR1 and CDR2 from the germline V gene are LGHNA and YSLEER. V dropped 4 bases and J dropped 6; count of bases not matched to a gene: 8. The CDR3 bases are TGCGCCAGCAGCCCGGGAGACAGGGCGGATGGCTACACCTTC. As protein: CASSPGDRADGYTF.

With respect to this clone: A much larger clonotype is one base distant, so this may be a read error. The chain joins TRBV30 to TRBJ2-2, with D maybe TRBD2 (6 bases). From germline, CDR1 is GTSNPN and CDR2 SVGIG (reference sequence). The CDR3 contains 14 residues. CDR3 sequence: CAWKGGPNTRELFF. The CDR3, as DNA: TGTGCCTGGAAGGGAGGACCAAACACCAGGGAGCTGTTTTTT.

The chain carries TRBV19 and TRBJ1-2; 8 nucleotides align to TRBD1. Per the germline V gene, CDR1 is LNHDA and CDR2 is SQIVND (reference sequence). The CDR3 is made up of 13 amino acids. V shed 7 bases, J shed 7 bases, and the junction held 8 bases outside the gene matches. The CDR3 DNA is TGTGCCAGTAACCCACGGACAGGGTTTGGCTACACCTTC. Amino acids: CASNPRTGFGYTF.

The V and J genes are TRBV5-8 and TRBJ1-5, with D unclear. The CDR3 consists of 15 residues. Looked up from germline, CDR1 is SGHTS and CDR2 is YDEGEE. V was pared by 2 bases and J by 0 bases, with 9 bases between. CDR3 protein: CASSLGRYSNQPQHF. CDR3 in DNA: TGTGCCAGCAGCTTAGGACGGTATAGCAATCAGCCCCAGCATTTT.

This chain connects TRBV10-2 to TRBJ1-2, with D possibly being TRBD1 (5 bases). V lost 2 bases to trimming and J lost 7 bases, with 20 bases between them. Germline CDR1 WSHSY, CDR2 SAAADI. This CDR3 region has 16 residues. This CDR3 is CASSEQLKTARRGYTF. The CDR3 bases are TGCGCCAGCAGTGAGCAACTTAAGACAGCCCGGCGTGGCTACACCTTC.

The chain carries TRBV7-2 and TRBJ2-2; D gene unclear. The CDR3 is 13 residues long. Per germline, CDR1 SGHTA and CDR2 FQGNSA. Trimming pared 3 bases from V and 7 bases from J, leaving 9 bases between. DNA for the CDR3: TGTGCCAGCAGCTTCCGGACCGGCGGGGAGCTGTTTTTT. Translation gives CASSFRTGGELFF. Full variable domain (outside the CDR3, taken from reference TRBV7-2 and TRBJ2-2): GAGVSQSPSNKVTEKGKDVELRCDPISGHTALYWYRQSLGQGLEFLIYFQGNSAPDKSGLPSDRFSAERTGGSVSTLTIQRTQQEDSAVYLCASSFRTGGELFFGEGSRLTVL.

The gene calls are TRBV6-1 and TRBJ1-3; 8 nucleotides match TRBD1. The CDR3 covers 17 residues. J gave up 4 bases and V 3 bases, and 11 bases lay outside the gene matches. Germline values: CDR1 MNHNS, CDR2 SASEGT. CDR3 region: CASSERVTGVLGNTIYF. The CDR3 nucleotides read TGTGCCAGCAGTGAGCGAGTGACAGGGGTTCTGGGAAACACCATATATTTT.

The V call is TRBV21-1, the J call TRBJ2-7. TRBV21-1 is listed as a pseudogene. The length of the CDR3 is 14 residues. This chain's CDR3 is CASSKVPLSYEQYF. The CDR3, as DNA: TGTGCCAGCAGCAAAGTACCCCTTTCCTACGAGCAGTACTTC.

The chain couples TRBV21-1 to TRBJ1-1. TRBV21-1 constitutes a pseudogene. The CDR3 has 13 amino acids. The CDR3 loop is CLRKGGGNTEAFF. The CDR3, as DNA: TGTCTTCGCAAGGGAGGGGGGAACACTGAAGCTTTCTTT.

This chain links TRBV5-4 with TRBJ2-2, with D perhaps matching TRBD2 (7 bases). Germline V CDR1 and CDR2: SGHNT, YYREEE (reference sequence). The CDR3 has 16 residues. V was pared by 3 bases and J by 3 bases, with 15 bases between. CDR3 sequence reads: CASSSGRGGDTGELFF. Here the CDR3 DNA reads TGTGCCAGCAGCTCGGGGCGAGGGGGGGACACCGGGGAGCTGTTTTTT.

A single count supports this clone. CDR3 loop: CASSLFGRSLSYEQYF. The DNA for the CDR3 is TGTGCCAGCAGCTTATTCGGGCGGAGCCTCTCCTACGAGCAGTACTTC. V is TRBV5-6 and J is TRBJ2-7; D unresolved. From germline, CDR1 is SGHDT and CDR2 YYEEEE. The V end was cut by 2 bases, the J end by 0 bases, with 15 bases between. This CDR3 comprises 16 residues.

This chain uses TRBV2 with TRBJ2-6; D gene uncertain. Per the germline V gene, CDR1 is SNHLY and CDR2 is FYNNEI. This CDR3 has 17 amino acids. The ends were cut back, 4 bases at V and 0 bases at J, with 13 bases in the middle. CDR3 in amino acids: CASSGLLRLSGANVLTF. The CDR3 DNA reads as TGTGCCAGCAGTGGTCTATTAAGGCTCTCTGGGGCCAACGTCCTGACTTTC.

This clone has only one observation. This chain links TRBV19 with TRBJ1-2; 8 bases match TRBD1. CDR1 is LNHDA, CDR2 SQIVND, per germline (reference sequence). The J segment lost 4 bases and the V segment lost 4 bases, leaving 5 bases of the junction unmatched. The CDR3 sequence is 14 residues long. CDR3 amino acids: CASSKAGTGYGYTF. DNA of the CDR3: TGTGCCAGTAGTAAAGCCGGGACAGGCTATGGCTACACCTTC.

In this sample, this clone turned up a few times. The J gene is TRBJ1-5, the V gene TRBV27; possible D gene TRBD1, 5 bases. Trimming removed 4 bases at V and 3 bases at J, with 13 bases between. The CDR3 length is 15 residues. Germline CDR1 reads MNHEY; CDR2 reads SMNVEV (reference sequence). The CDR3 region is CASSSGWDFNQPQHF. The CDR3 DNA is TGTGCCAGCAGTTCCGGATGGGACTTCAATCAGCCCCAGCATTTT.

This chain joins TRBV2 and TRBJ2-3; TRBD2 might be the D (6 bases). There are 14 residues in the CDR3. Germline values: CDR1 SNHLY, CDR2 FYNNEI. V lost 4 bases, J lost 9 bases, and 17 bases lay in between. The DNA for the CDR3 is TGTGCCAGCAGTGCGGAACTCGGGACTGTGACGCAGTATTTT. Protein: CASSAELGTVTQYF.

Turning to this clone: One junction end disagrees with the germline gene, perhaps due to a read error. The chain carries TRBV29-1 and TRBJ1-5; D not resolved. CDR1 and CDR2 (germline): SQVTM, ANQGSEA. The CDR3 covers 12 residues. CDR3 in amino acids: CSVQDHTGPQHF. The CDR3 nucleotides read TGCAGCGTTCAAGATCATACGGGGCCCCAGCATTTT.

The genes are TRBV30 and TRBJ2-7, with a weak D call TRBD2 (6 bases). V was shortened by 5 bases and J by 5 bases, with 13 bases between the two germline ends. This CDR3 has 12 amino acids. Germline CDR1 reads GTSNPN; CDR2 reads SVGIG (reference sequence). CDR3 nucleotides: TGTGCCTGGCGGGACTTTCAGGACGAGCAGTACTTC. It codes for CAWRDFQDEQYF.

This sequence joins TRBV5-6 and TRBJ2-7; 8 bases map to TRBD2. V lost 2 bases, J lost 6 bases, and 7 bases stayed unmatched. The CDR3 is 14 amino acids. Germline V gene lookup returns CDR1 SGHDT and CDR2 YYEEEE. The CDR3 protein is CASSLTGTRTEQYF. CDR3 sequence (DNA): TGTGCCAGCAGCTTAACCGGGACTAGGACCGAGCAGTACTTC.

The CDR3 loop reads CASSHPRSTEAFF. Written as DNA, the CDR3 is TGTGCCAGCAGCCACCCTCGCTCCACTGAAGCTTTCTTT. The chain has TRBV7-6 and TRBJ1-1; D call uncertain. Germline V gene sequence: CDR1 SGHVS, CDR2 FNYEAQ. The V end lost 5 bases, the J end lost 4 bases, and 11 bases lay between the germline ends. CDR3 length: 13 residues.

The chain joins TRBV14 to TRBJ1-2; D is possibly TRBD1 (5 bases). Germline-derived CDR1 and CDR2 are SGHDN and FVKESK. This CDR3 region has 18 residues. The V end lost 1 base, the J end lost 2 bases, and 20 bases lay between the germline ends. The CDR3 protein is CASSQAKGGREPNYGYTF. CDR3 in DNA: TGTGCCAGCAGCCAAGCCAAGGGTGGCAGGGAACCAAACTATGGCTACACCTTC.

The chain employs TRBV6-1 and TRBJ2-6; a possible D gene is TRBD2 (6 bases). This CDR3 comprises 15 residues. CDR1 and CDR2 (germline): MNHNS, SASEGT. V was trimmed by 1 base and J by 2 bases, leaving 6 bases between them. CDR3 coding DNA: TGTGCCAGCAGTGAAGGGGGGGCTGGGGCCAACGTCCTGACTTTC. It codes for CASSEGGAGANVLTF.